This is a list of T cell receptor beta chains from one sample in a study of cytomegalovirus exposure and HLA in healthy donors. Only in-frame clones appear in the TCRdb table, and some are missing; sequencing was by immunoSEQ multiplex PCR. The sample yields approximately 220,000 clones, 76% seen once. The sequenced sample consisted of PBMCs. Every receptor here comes from a man aged 18 to 29 in good health and CMV-seronegative. The CDR3 runs from the conserved cysteine through the conserved F or W. D genes are given only for firm matches. Rows may omit the clone size; those that give it use once, few, many or a size class.

j_call: TRBJ1-6
clone_size: -
v_call: TRBV19
d_call: -
cdr3_nt: TGTGCCAGTGGATTGGGGCTGGTTAATTCACCCCTCCACTTT
cdr3_aa: CASGLGLVNSPLHF

j_call: TRBJ1-1
clone_size: -
v_call: TRBV9
d_call: TRBD1
cdr3_nt: TGTGCCAGCAGCGCCCTGTCCGCAGGGGGGATCACTGAAGCTTTCTTT
cdr3_aa: CASSALSAGGITEAFF

j_call: TRBJ1-2
clone_size: -
v_call: TRBV2
d_call: TRBD1
cdr3_nt: TGTGCCAGCAGTTTCGGACAGGGTGGCGGCTACACCTTC
cdr3_aa: CASSFGQGGGYTF

j_call: TRBJ1-1
clone_size: -
v_call: TRBV5-4
d_call: -
cdr3_nt: TGTGCCAGCAGCACTGAATGGGACAAACTGAACACTGAAGCTTTCTTT
cdr3_aa: CASSTEWDKLNTEAFF

j_call: TRBJ1-4
clone_size: -
v_call: TRBV6-6
d_call: TRBD1
cdr3_nt: TGTGCCAGCAGTCGCCGCACGACAGGGGTCGAAAAACTGTTTTTT
cdr3_aa: CASSRRTTGVEKLFF

j_call: TRBJ2-3
clone_size: -
v_call: TRBV7-6
d_call: -
cdr3_nt: TGTGCCAGCAGCCCGTTAGCGTCGATTGTCAGCACAGATACGCAGTATTTT
cdr3_aa: CASSPLASIVSTDTQYF

j_call: TRBJ2-1
clone_size: -
v_call: TRBV7-2
d_call: TRBD2
cdr3_nt: TGTGCCAGCAAGGCTAGCGGGAGTTACAATGAGCAGTTCTTC
cdr3_aa: CASKASGSYNEQFF

j_call: TRBJ2-1
clone_size: -
v_call: TRBV19
d_call: TRBD2
cdr3_nt: TGTGCCAGTAGTGCCGGGACTAGCGGGAGAGAGCAGTTCTTC
cdr3_aa: CASSAGTSGREQFF

j_call: TRBJ1-4
clone_size: -
v_call: TRBV5-4
d_call: TRBD1
cdr3_nt: TGTGCCAGCAGCATAGGACAGGGAGGAACTAATGAAAAACTGTTTTTT
cdr3_aa: CASSIGQGGTNEKLFF

j_call: TRBJ1-1
clone_size: -
v_call: TRBV11-2
d_call: -
cdr3_nt: TGTGCCAGCAGCTTAGGCCCCCACCCAGGCTTGAACACTGAAGCTTTCTTT
cdr3_aa: CASSLGPHPGLNTEAFF

j_call: TRBJ2-7
clone_size: -
v_call: TRBV5-1
d_call: TRBD1
cdr3_nt: TGCGCCAGCAGCTTAAACCGGGACAGGGTTTTGTACGAGCAGTACTTC
cdr3_aa: CASSLNRDRVLYEQYF

j_call: TRBJ2-3
clone_size: -
v_call: TRBV19
d_call: TRBD2
cdr3_nt: TGTGCCAGTAGTAGAGTAGCGGGTAATACTCTAGATACGCAGTATTTT
cdr3_aa: CASSRVAGNTLDTQYF

j_call: TRBJ2-5
clone_size: -
v_call: TRBV4-1
d_call: -
cdr3_nt: TGCGCCAGCAGCCACGAACTTACTAGGCAAGAGACCCAGTACTTC
cdr3_aa: CASSHELTRQETQYF

j_call: TRBJ1-2
clone_size: -
v_call: TRBV5-6
d_call: TRBD1
cdr3_nt: TGTGCCAGCATATCTGAGACAGGGGACTATGGCTACACCTTC
cdr3_aa: CASISETGDYGYTF

j_call: TRBJ2-3
clone_size: -
v_call: TRBV5-1
d_call: -
cdr3_nt: TGCGCCAGCAGCTTGGTCTCCAGGGACACAGATACGCAGTATTTT
cdr3_aa: CASSLVSRDTDTQYF

j_call: TRBJ2-1
clone_size: -
v_call: TRBV27
d_call: TRBD1
cdr3_nt: TGTGCCAGCAGTTTAGGGACAGGGAACAATGAGCAGTTCTTC
cdr3_aa: CASSLGTGNNEQFF

j_call: TRBJ1-2
clone_size: -
v_call: TRBV27
d_call: TRBD1
cdr3_nt: TGTGCCAGCAGTTTACGACAGGGCAAAAACTATGGCTACACCTTC
cdr3_aa: CASSLRQGKNYGYTF

j_call: TRBJ1-1
clone_size: -
v_call: TRBV9
d_call: TRBD1
cdr3_nt: TGTGCCAGCAGCGTAGAAGGGGGCGCCGGAACTGAAGCTTTCTTT
cdr3_aa: CASSVEGGAGTEAFF

j_call: TRBJ2-5
clone_size: -
v_call: TRBV5-1
d_call: TRBD1
cdr3_nt: TGCGCCAGCAGCTTTGGGACAGGGGGCCAAGAGACCCAGTACTTC
cdr3_aa: CASSFGTGGQETQYF

j_call: TRBJ1-6
clone_size: -
v_call: TRBV6-5
d_call: TRBD1
cdr3_nt: TGTGCCAGCAGGCGACCGACAGGGGTTAATTCACCCCTCCACTTT
cdr3_aa: CASRRPTGVNSPLHF

j_call: TRBJ1-5
clone_size: few
v_call: TRBV27
d_call: TRBD1
cdr3_nt: TGTGCCAGCAGTTCAAGGGGGCGTACGCATAGCAATCAGCCCCAGCATTTT
cdr3_aa: CASSSRGRTHSNQPQHF

j_call: TRBJ2-7
clone_size: -
v_call: TRBV7-9
d_call: -
cdr3_nt: TGTGCCAGCAGCCTCCGCGGAGGGCGCGAGCAGTACTTC
cdr3_aa: CASSLRGGREQYF

j_call: TRBJ1-2
clone_size: -
v_call: TRBV28
d_call: -
cdr3_nt: TGTGCCAGCAGTTTCGGGGGGGACTATGGCTACACCTTC
cdr3_aa: CASSFGGDYGYTF

j_call: TRBJ1-2
clone_size: -
v_call: TRBV28
d_call: -
cdr3_nt: TGTGCCAGCAGTTTATTGAGCGGGACTGATAACCGCTATGGCTACACCTTC
cdr3_aa: CASSLLSGTDNRYGYTF

j_call: TRBJ1-1
clone_size: -
v_call: TRBV5-4
d_call: -
cdr3_nt: TGTGCCAGCAGCCAGGGGCGCGGGAGGAACACTGAAGCTTTCTTT
cdr3_aa: CASSQGRGRNTEAFF

j_call: TRBJ1-1
clone_size: -
v_call: TRBV2
d_call: -
cdr3_nt: TGTGCCAGCAGTCCACAGGCTCTGGAAGCTTTCTTT
cdr3_aa: CASSPQALEAFF

j_call: TRBJ1-1
clone_size: -
v_call: TRBV4-2
d_call: -
cdr3_nt: TGTGCCAGCAGTAAAAGCGCGCCTCAAGGGAACACTGAAGCTTTCTTT
cdr3_aa: CASSKSAPQGNTEAFF

j_call: TRBJ2-3
clone_size: few
v_call: TRBV6-5
d_call: -
cdr3_nt: TGTGCCAGCAGAAACTCTGGAGATACGCAGTATTTT
cdr3_aa: CASRNSGDTQYF

j_call: TRBJ2-5
clone_size: -
v_call: TRBV5-4
d_call: -
cdr3_nt: -
cdr3_aa: CASSLGQGASVRETQYF

j_call: TRBJ2-1
clone_size: -
v_call: TRBV6-5
d_call: TRBD2
cdr3_nt: TGTGCCAGCAGTTACCGGCTAGCGGGAGGCAATGAGCAGTTCTTC
cdr3_aa: CASSYRLAGGNEQFF

j_call: TRBJ1-1
clone_size: -
v_call: TRBV5-4
d_call: -
cdr3_nt: TGTGCCAGCAGCTCGAGGACAGCCAACACTGAAGCTTTCTTT
cdr3_aa: CASSSRTANTEAFF

j_call: TRBJ2-3
clone_size: -
v_call: TRBV30
d_call: -
cdr3_nt: TGTGCCTGTTCCAGCGGTAGCACAGATACGCAGTATTTT
cdr3_aa: CACSSGSTDTQYF

j_call: TRBJ2-5
clone_size: -
v_call: TRBV18
d_call: TRBD2
cdr3_nt: TGTGCCAGCTCACCGTTAGGGACTGAGCGGGGGACCCAGTACTTC
cdr3_aa: CASSPLGTERGTQYF

j_call: TRBJ2-7
clone_size: -
v_call: TRBV28
d_call: -
cdr3_nt: TGTGCCAGCACCAAGACAGGAACGTACTCCTACGAGCAGTACTTC
cdr3_aa: CASTKTGTYSYEQYF

j_call: TRBJ2-2
clone_size: -
v_call: TRBV5-4
d_call: -
cdr3_nt: TGTGCCAGCAGCCCCATGAGGGCGGGAGGGGAGCTGTTTTTT
cdr3_aa: CASSPMRAGGELFF

j_call: TRBJ2-2
clone_size: few
v_call: TRBV4-1
d_call: -
cdr3_nt: TGCGCCAGCAGCCAAGGTGGAGGGGGCTTGCCCGGGGAGCTGTTTTTT
cdr3_aa: CASSQGGGGLPGELFF

j_call: TRBJ1-2
clone_size: -
v_call: TRBV12-5
d_call: TRBD1
cdr3_nt: TGTGCTAGTGGTTACTATCCGGGACAGAACCGGGGCTACACCTTC
cdr3_aa: CASGYYPGQNRGYTF

j_call: TRBJ2-7
clone_size: -
v_call: TRBV11-2
d_call: TRBD1
cdr3_nt: TGTGCCAGCAGCTTAGAGCCCGGACAGGCCGGGAACGAGCAGTACTTC
cdr3_aa: CASSLEPGQAGNEQYF

j_call: TRBJ2-7
clone_size: -
v_call: TRBV11-2
d_call: -
cdr3_nt: TGTGCCAGCGGCCGAAGCGAGCAGTACTTC
cdr3_aa: CASGRSEQYF

j_call: TRBJ2-7
clone_size: -
v_call: TRBV28
d_call: -
cdr3_nt: TGTGCCAGCAGTGCCGCCCGGTCGAGGGACTTC
cdr3_aa: CASSAARSRDF

j_call: TRBJ2-3
clone_size: -
v_call: TRBV18
d_call: -
cdr3_nt: TGTGCCAGCGCGGAAAGACCTCTAAGCACAGATACGCAGTATTTT
cdr3_aa: CASAERPLSTDTQYF

j_call: TRBJ2-1
clone_size: -
v_call: TRBV15
d_call: -
cdr3_nt: TGTGCCACCAGCAGAGGCAGAGGGTTCAATGAGCAGTTCTTC
cdr3_aa: CATSRGRGFNEQFF

j_call: TRBJ2-7
clone_size: -
v_call: TRBV5-1
d_call: -
cdr3_nt: TGCGCCAGCAGCCCGAGGGCCTACGAGCAGTACTTC
cdr3_aa: CASSPRAYEQYF

j_call: TRBJ1-3
clone_size: once
v_call: TRBV18
d_call: TRBD1
cdr3_nt: TGTGCCAGCTCACCACAGGGACAGGGACCGATCTCTGGAAACACCATATATTTT
cdr3_aa: CASSPQGQGPISGNTIYF

j_call: TRBJ2-7
clone_size: -
v_call: TRBV4-1
d_call: TRBD2
cdr3_nt: TGCGCCAGCAGCCAAGATTGGACTAGCTCCTACGAGCAGTACTTC
cdr3_aa: CASSQDWTSSYEQYF

j_call: TRBJ2-7
clone_size: -
v_call: TRBV28
d_call: TRBD2
cdr3_nt: TGTGCCAGCAGTTTTACTCTAGCGGGATTCTCCTACGAGCAGTACTTC
cdr3_aa: CASSFTLAGFSYEQYF

j_call: TRBJ2-2
clone_size: -
v_call: TRBV2
d_call: -
cdr3_nt: TGTGCCAGCAGGTTATCGAACACCGGGGAGCTGTTTTTT
cdr3_aa: CASRLSNTGELFF

j_call: TRBJ2-1
clone_size: -
v_call: TRBV19
d_call: TRBD1
cdr3_nt: TGTGCCAGTAGTATGACAGGGAGCTCCTACAATGAGCAGTTCTTC
cdr3_aa: CASSMTGSSYNEQFF

j_call: TRBJ1-5
clone_size: -
v_call: TRBV7-8
d_call: TRBD1
cdr3_nt: TGTGCCAGCAGCTATTTCGGGACAGTAGGAGAGCAGCCCCAGCATTTT
cdr3_aa: CASSYFGTVGEQPQHF

j_call: TRBJ1-5
clone_size: -
v_call: TRBV19
d_call: -
cdr3_nt: TGTGTCAGTAGTCCAGGACATAATCGGCCCCAGCATTTT
cdr3_aa: CVSSPGHNRPQHF

j_call: TRBJ2-1
clone_size: -
v_call: TRBV6-5
d_call: TRBD2
cdr3_nt: TGTGCCAGCAGTTTGTGGGAGGGCCGGAATGAGCAGTTCTTC
cdr3_aa: CASSLWEGRNEQFF

j_call: TRBJ2-7
clone_size: -
v_call: TRBV11-2
d_call: -
cdr3_nt: TGTGCCAGCAGCCTGACCGGGTCTGGTCCCTCCTACGAGCAGTACTTC
cdr3_aa: CASSLTGSGPSYEQYF

j_call: TRBJ2-7
clone_size: -
v_call: TRBV28
d_call: -
cdr3_nt: TGTGCCAGCGGGACAAGTGTAGGCAGAGCTCACGAGCAGTACTTC
cdr3_aa: CASGTSVGRAHEQYF

j_call: TRBJ2-3
clone_size: few
v_call: TRBV6-5
d_call: TRBD1
cdr3_nt: TGTGCCAGCAGTTGGCGGACAGGGGTCGCAGATACGCAGTATTTT
cdr3_aa: CASSWRTGVADTQYF

j_call: TRBJ2-1
clone_size: -
v_call: TRBV2
d_call: -
cdr3_nt: TGTGCCAGCAGTACCGAACCTGGGAGTGAGCAGTTCTTC
cdr3_aa: CASSTEPGSEQFF

j_call: TRBJ1-1
clone_size: -
v_call: TRBV5-1
d_call: -
cdr3_nt: TGCGCCAGCACGGACAGAGCCTCCATGAACACTGAAGCTTTCTTT
cdr3_aa: CASTDRASMNTEAFF

j_call: TRBJ2-3
clone_size: -
v_call: TRBV4-1
d_call: -
cdr3_nt: TGCGCCAGCAGCCAAGGAGGAGGGTTGACGCTGGGTGGAGGCACAGATACGCAGTATTTT
cdr3_aa: CASSQGGGLTLGGGTDTQYF